These 8 T cell receptor beta chains came from one sample sequenced in a study of blood T cell repertoires in COVID-19. Assay used: immunoSEQ multiplex PCR; TCRdb lists only in-frame clones, some missing. The sample holds a few hundred thousand clones, around 85% seen once. Sequencing was performed on PBMCs or T cells enriched from blood (not recorded which). These receptors came from a woman in her fifties or sixties who had recovered from COVID-19.

The rearrangement uses TRBV3-1 (or the pseudogene TRBV3-2) and TRBJ2-7, with 8 bases fitting TRBD2. The CDR3 is 15 residues long. Germline V gives CDR1 LGHDT, CDR2 YNNKEL (reference sequence). V lost 2 bases, J lost 0 bases, and 3 bases stayed unmatched. CDR3 region: CASSQRGGPSYEQYF. The DNA for the CDR3 is TGTGCCAGCAGCCAACGGGGGGGGCCCTCCTACGAGCAGTACTTC.

This clone was seen only a few times. The J gene is TRBJ1-2, the V gene TRBV6-6; TRBD1 matches 9 bases. The J segment lost 2 bases and the V segment lost 5 bases, leaving 15 bases of the junction unmatched. Germline CDR1 reads MNHNY; CDR2 reads SVGAGI (reference sequence). The CDR3 runs 18 residues. The CDR3 sequence: CASSRGPPRTGANYGYTF. CDR3 nucleotide sequence: TGTGCCAGCAGTCGAGGCCCCCCCCGGACAGGGGCGAACTATGGCTACACCTTC.

The chain recombines TRBV6-1 with TRBJ2-3; TRBD1 matches at 9 bases. Germline CDR1 and CDR2: MNHNS and SASEGT. This CDR3 is 15 amino acids long. V was pared by 0 bases and J by 6 bases, with 4 bases of the junction left unmatched. The CDR3 coding sequence is TGTGCCAGCAGTGAAGCGGGACAGGGATCCGATACGCAGTATTTT. Translating gives CASSEAGQGSDTQYF.

The genes are TRBV7-2 and TRBJ2-7; 8 nucleotides align to TRBD2. The V gene's germline CDR1 is SGHTA and CDR2 FQGNSA. The CDR3 extends over 15 amino acids. Trimming at V came to 5 bases and at J to 3 bases, leaving 9 bases not matched to a gene. The CDR3 coding sequence is TGTGCCAGCAGCGTCCGCGGGGGGACTAACTACGAGCAGTACTTC. It yields the protein CASSVRGGTNYEQYF.

This chain joins TRBV7-2 and TRBJ1-5; D unclear. V lost 5 bases and J lost 6, with 14 bases in between. This CDR3 is 14 amino acids long. The germline gives CDR1 SGHTA, CDR2 FQGNSA. The CDR3 loop is CASSLSQEVQPQHF. The CDR3 DNA follows: TGTGCCAGCAGCCTCTCGCAGGAGGTTCAGCCCCAGCATTTT. The full variable domain, its missing parts supplied by reference TRBV7-2 and TRBJ1-5, is GAGVSQSPSNKVTEKGKDVELRCDPISGHTALYWYRQSLGQGLEFLIYFQGNSAPDKSGLPSDRFSAERTGGSVSTLTIQRTQQEDSAVYLCASSLSQEVQPQHFGDGTRLSIL.

This chain joins TRBV6-2 or TRBV6-3 and TRBJ2-2; perhaps TRBD2 as D (5 bases). Trimming shortened V by 5 bases and J by 6 bases, and 16 bases separated the two germline ends. Germline assignment: CDR1 MNHEY and CDR2 SVGEGT. CDR3 length: 15 residues. CDR3 DNA sequence: TGTGCCAGCAGTCTCAGACTAACTCGACCCGGGGAGCTGTTTTTT. Protein product: CASSLRLTRPGELFF.

The J gene is TRBJ2-7, the V gene TRBV6-5; D ambiguous. The germline V and J ends were trimmed by 4 bases and 0 bases, with 10 bases remaining between them. Germline V gives CDR1 MNHEY, CDR2 SVGAGI. This CDR3 has 14 amino acids. The CDR3 DNA reads TGTGCCAGCAGTTCGATGTCGAGCTCCTACGAGCAGTACGTC. This gives the protein CASSSMSSSYEQYV.

In this sample, this clone turned up once. The genes are TRBV5-1 and TRBJ2-3; no firm D call. The CDR3 contains 15 residues. Trimming left V 0 bases short and J 2 bases short, with 10 bases between. Germline assignment: CDR1 SGHRS and CDR2 YFSETQ. The CDR3 here is CASSLVADYTDTQYF. For the CDR3, the DNA is TGCGCCAGCAGCTTGGTGGCGGATTACACAGATACGCAGTATTTT.